The entry below gives a single T cell receptor (beta chain) sequence along with its context. This sample stems from a study of beta chain features in type 1 diabetes. Germline assignment: CDR1 SGHNT and CDR2 YYREEE (reference sequence). The CDR3 loop spans 16 amino acids. The ends were cut back, 0 bases at V and 4 bases at J, with 14 bases in the middle. Every isolated RNA sample was fully reverse transcribed, so sequencing captured expressed TCRB transcripts. Some clones are missing from TCRdb's copy, which holds only in-frame ones; the method was immunoSEQ multiplex PCR. Of about 360,000 clones in the sample, approximately 12% were seen once.

This clonotype was obtained from a man younger than 30 in good health. Material for sequencing was naive CD4+ T cells from blood. The rearrangement uses TRBV5-4 and TRBJ1-5, with a possible D match to TRBD1 (6 bases). CDR3 amino acids: CASSLDGGVGNQPQHF. CDR3 bases: TGTGCCAGCAGCTTGGATGGGGGCGTCGGGAATCAGCCCCAGCATTTT.